Below, 19 T cell receptor beta chains from the same sample are listed, as sequenced in a study of shared clonotypes between healthy human individuals. Data came from immunoSEQ multiplex PCR; TCRdb stores just in-frame clones and leaves some out. Of around 1,000,000 clones detected, roughly 80% appear once; the ten largest clones hold 0.89%. The specimen was memory CD4+ T cells from PBMCs. The subset is: CD45RA-negative fraction. The receptor source for this set is a man between 18 and 35 years old in good health. Some clones in this sample may be carry-over from other donors' samples.

In this sample, this clone turned up a few times. The CDR3 region has the DNA TGCGCCAGCAGCCAAGGCAGACTAGCGGGAGCGGATGAGCAGTACTTC. Its protein product is CASSQGRLAGADEQYF. The gene calls are TRBV4-1 and TRBJ2-7; 12 nucleotides agree with TRBD2. The CDR3 contains 16 residues. The ends lost 1 base at V and 7 bases at J; junction bases unmatched: 8. The germline V gene encodes CDR1 MGHRA and CDR2 YSYEKL.

The CDR3 region has the DNA TGTGCCAGCAGTCGGGACTGGGCCTACGAGCAGTACTTC. Its protein product is CASSRDWAYEQYF. The chain combines TRBV6-1 with TRBJ2-7, with D perhaps TRBD2 (6 bases). There are 13 residues in the CDR3. V was cut by 5 bases and J by 2 bases, with 10 bases left in between. Per germline, CDR1 MNHNS and CDR2 SASEGT.

A remark on this clone: The same CDR3 also results from other DNA sequences found in this sample. V usage is TRBV7-9 and J usage is TRBJ1-1, with D perhaps matching TRBD1 (5 bases). The V gene's germline CDR1 is SEHNR and CDR2 FQNEAQ (reference sequence). With 1 base removed from V and 5 bases from J, the gap between germline ends came to 8 bases. The CDR3 spans 13 residues. CDR3 DNA: TGTGCCAGCAGCTTAGATGGGGGGACTGAAGCTTTCTTT. Amino acids: CASSLDGGTEAFF. The complete variable domain, with remaining parts taken from reference TRBV7-9 and TRBJ1-1, reads DTGVSQNPRHKITKRGQNVTFRCDPISEHNRLYWYRQTLGQGPEFLTYFQNEAQLEKSRLLSDRFSAERPKGSFSTLEIQRTEQGDSAMYLCASSLDGGTEAFFGQGTRLTVV.

This clone showed up just a few times. V is TRBV7-9 and J is TRBJ2-3; TRBD2 matches 11 bases. The CDR3 is 17 amino acids. V was pared by 0 bases and J by 2 bases, with 4 bases of the junction left unmatched. Germline CDR1 is SEHNR and CDR2 is FQNEAQ (reference sequence). CDR3 coding DNA: TGTGCCAGCAGCTTAGCACTAGCGGGAGCTACCACAGATACGCAGTATTTT. This sequence encodes CASSLALAGATTDTQYF.

V usage is TRBV7-9 and J usage is TRBJ2-5; D may correspond to TRBD1 or TRBD2 (6 bases each). Germline CDR1 SEHNR, CDR2 FQNEAQ (reference sequence). The CDR3 is 14 residues long. V shed 2 bases and J shed 4 bases, with 11 bases lying between them. The CDR3 is CASSLTGAGETQYF. The CDR3 DNA is TGTGCCAGCAGCTTAACGGGGGCCGGAGAGACCCAGTACTTC.

The J gene is TRBJ2-7, the V gene TRBV28; perhaps TRBD2 as D (6 bases). V gave up 7 bases and J gave up 12 bases, with 22 bases separating them. Per the germline V gene, CDR1 is MDHEN and CDR2 is SYDVKM. This CDR3 is built from 13 residues. CDR3 in amino acids: CASTTDTGRRTYF. As DNA, the CDR3 is TGTGCCAGCACAACAGATACGGGGAGGCGGACGTACTTC.

The V gene is TRBV5-1, the J gene TRBJ2-5, with 7 bases aligning to TRBD1. Germline-derived CDR1 and CDR2 are SGHRS and YFSETQ. The CDR3 contains 15 residues. Trimming removed 7 bases from V and 4 bases from J; junction bases left unmatched: 13. The CDR3 is CASAKSGQIPETQYF. CDR3 sequence (DNA): TGCGCCAGCGCAAAATCGGGACAGATCCCAGAGACCCAGTACTTC.

Many counts were recorded for this clone. The same CDR3 is also encoded by other DNA sequences in this sample. This chain connects TRBV5-4 to TRBJ2-3; TRBD2 agrees at 13 bases. Germline assignment: CDR1 SGHNT and CDR2 YYREEE (reference sequence). CDR3 length: 16 residues. The J segment lost 5 bases and the V segment lost 5 bases, leaving 8 bases of the junction unmatched. CDR3 bases: TGTGCCAGCAGGCGGACTAGCGGGGGCCCCGGAGATACGCAGTATTTT. Encoded protein: CASRRTSGGPGDTQYF.

The rearrangement links TRBV5-6 to TRBJ2-7; TRBD1 matches 8 bases. Germline lookup yields CDR1 SGHDT and CDR2 YYEEEE. V was clipped by 2 bases and J by 6 bases; unmatched bases: 10. The CDR3 spans 15 residues. The CDR3 nucleotides are TGTGCCAGCAGCTTACAGGGGGTGAGTACGCTCGAGCAGTACTTC. Protein sequence: CASSLQGVSTLEQYF.

The sample holds a few counts of this clone. V gene TRBV9 combines with J gene TRBJ2-1, with D perhaps TRBD2 (5 bases). The ends were cut back, 4 bases at V and 5 bases at J, with 16 bases in the middle. The length of the CDR3 is 15 residues. The germline CDR1 and CDR2 sequences are SGDLS and YYNGEE. CDR3 in amino acids: CASSLAPLLDNEQFF. In DNA form, the CDR3 reads TGTGCCAGCAGCCTCGCACCCCTACTAGACAATGAGCAGTTCTTC.

The chain carries TRBV6-6 and TRBJ2-3; 10 bases line up with TRBD2. Unmatched junction bases numbered 10, after V lost 6 bases and J lost 4 bases. Germline CDR1 is MNHNY and CDR2 is SVGAGI (reference sequence). The CDR3 runs to 16 residues. In nucleotides, the CDR3 is TGTGCCAGCAGGGTGGGTGGCAGCGGGAGGGCAGATACGCAGTATTTT. It translates to CASRVGGSGRADTQYF.

J is TRBJ1-4 and V is TRBV28; the match to TRBD1 covers 8 bases. Germline-derived CDR1 and CDR2 are MDHEN and SYDVKM. With 6 bases clipped from V and 8 bases from J, the junction kept 14 bases outside the gene matches. CDR3 length equals 16 residues. Here the CDR3 reads CASRVPGQAGREKLFF. The CDR3 nucleotides are TGTGCCAGCAGGGTCCCGGGACAGGCCGGAAGGGAAAAACTGTTTTTT.

This chain uses TRBV29-1 with TRBJ2-7, with TRBD2 matching 15 bases. Unmatched junction bases numbered 11, after V lost 7 bases and J lost 4 bases. This CDR3 comprises 16 residues. From germline, CDR1 is SQVTM and CDR2 ANQGSEA. Here the CDR3 DNA reads TGCAGCGCTTGGGGGGGACTAGCGGGAGGACAGTACGAGCAGTACTTC. Amino acids: CSAWGGLAGGQYEQYF.

V and J are TRBV30 and TRBJ2-1; D remains ambiguous. CDR3 length: 12 residues. Germline CDR1 is GTSNPN and CDR2 is SVGIG (reference sequence). V dropped 2 bases and J dropped 4 bases, with 6 bases sitting between them. CDR3 nucleotide sequence: TGTGCCTGGAGTCCCCTATACAATGAGCAGTTCTTC. It translates to CAWSPLYNEQFF.

The chain couples TRBV30 to TRBJ2-5, with 10 bases that match TRBD2. Germline V CDR1 and CDR2: GTSNPN, SVGIG (reference sequence). The CDR3 contains 15 residues. The trim removed 2 bases at V and 4 bases at J, leaving 7 bases unmatched. DNA for the CDR3: TGTGCCTGGAGTCACAGCCTAGCGGGAGCAGAGACCCAGTACTTC. This codes for CAWSHSLAGAETQYF.

The rearrangement uses TRBV4-2 and TRBJ1-1; TRBD1 agrees at 9 bases. The ends lost 4 bases at V and 1 base at J; junction bases unmatched: 4. From germline, CDR1 is LGHNA and CDR2 YNFKEQ. The CDR3 spans 15 residues. CDR3 in DNA: TGTGCCAGCAGCCCCGAGACAGGGGGGAACACTGAAGCTTTCTTT. Its translation is CASSPETGGNTEAFF.

Comments on this clone: The identical CDR3 is also encoded by other nucleotide sequences in the sample. The chain recombines TRBV18 with TRBJ2-7; 14 bases line up with TRBD2. The CDR3 runs to 15 residues. The V gene's germline CDR1 is KGHSH and CDR2 LQKENI. The V and J ends lost 3 bases and 7 bases, in that order; junction bases with no gene match: 5. The CDR3 DNA reads TGTGCCAGCTCACCGGGACTAGCGGGAGAAGGGGAGCAGTACTTC. It yields the protein CASSPGLAGEGEQYF.

V is TRBV30 and J is TRBJ2-2, with 8 bases matching TRBD1. The CDR3 is 16 residues long. Germline V gene data show CDR1 as GTSNPN and CDR2 as SVGIG (reference sequence). The J segment lost 5 bases and the V segment lost 2 bases, leaving 10 bases of the junction unmatched. The chain's CDR3 is CAWSSLQGARTGELFF. DNA of the CDR3: TGTGCCTGGAGTTCCCTCCAGGGGGCAAGGACCGGGGAGCTGTTTTTT.

This clone was recorded a few times. This same CDR3 is encoded by further DNA sequences in the sample. This chain joins TRBV6-1 and TRBJ2-7, with D possibly being TRBD2 (5 bases). The CDR3 has 13 amino acids. The V gene's germline CDR1 is MNHNS and CDR2 SASEGT. The V end lost 5 bases, the J end lost 3 bases, and 11 bases lay between the germline ends. The CDR3 DNA follows: TGTGCCAGCAGTCCCGGACTTAACTACGAGCAGTACTTC. It specifies CASSPGLNYEQYF.